This section outlines one T cell receptor beta chain sequence together with its context. The sort gate was single viable CD3+CD4+CD8-CD45RO+ cells for memory CD4+ T cells. The germline gives CDR1 MNHNY, CDR2 SVGAGI (reference sequence). CDR3 size: 11 residues. Trimming shortened V by 5 bases and J by 3 bases, and 5 bases separated the two germline ends. Libraries were prepared by immunoSEQ multiplex PCR; TCRdb keeps only in-frame clonotypes and omits some of them. The sample lists tens of thousands of clones; more than 70% were seen once. The data derive from a study of memory CD4+ T cells and cytomegalovirus serostatus.

The source is an adult in good health and CMV-seronegative. What was sequenced was memory CD4+ T cells from blood. The V gene is TRBV6-6, the J gene TRBJ2-7, with D unclear. The CDR3 bases are TGTGCCAGCAGTACTTACTACGAGCAGTACTTC. Residues: CASSTYYEQYF.